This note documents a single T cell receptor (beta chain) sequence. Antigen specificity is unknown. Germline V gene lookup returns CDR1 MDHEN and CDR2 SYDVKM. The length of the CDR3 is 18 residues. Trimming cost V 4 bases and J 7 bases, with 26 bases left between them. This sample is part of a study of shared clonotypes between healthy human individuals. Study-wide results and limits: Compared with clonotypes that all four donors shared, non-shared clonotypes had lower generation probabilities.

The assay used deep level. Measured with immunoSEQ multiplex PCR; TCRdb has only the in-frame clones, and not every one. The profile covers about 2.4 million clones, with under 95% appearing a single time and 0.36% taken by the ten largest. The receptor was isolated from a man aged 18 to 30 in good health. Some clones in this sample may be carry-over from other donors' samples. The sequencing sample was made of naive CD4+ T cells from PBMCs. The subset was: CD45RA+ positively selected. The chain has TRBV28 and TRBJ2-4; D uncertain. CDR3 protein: CASSSPRGREAVRNIQYF. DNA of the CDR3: TGTGCCAGCAGTTCCCCCCGAGGTAGGGAAGCAGTGAGGAACATTCAGTACTTC.